This passage covers 21 T cell receptor beta chains from one sample sequenced in a study of shared clonotypes between healthy human individuals. Only in-frame clones appear in the TCRdb table, and some are missing; sequencing was by immunoSEQ multiplex PCR. Altogether roughly 1,000,000 clones are present, around 78% being singletons, with the ten largest covering roughly 0.55%. Sequencing used memory CD4+ T cells from PBMCs. This sample's subset: CD45RA-negative fraction. The receptor set was obtained from a man between 18 and 29 years old in good health. Some clones in this sample may be carry-over from other donors' samples.

V and J are TRBV28 and TRBJ1-2; D unresolved. Germline V gene sequence: CDR1 MDHEN, CDR2 SYDVKM. The CDR3 runs 14 residues. Trimming shortened V by 1 base and J by 1 base, and 7 bases separated the two germline ends. CDR3 loop: CASSLLGLNYGYTF. The CDR3 DNA reads TGTGCCAGCAGTTTATTGGGCCTTAACTATGGCTACACCTTC.

The chain has TRBV6-1 and TRBJ2-5; D perhaps matches TRBD1 (5 bases). Per germline, CDR1 MNHNS and CDR2 SASEGT. V shed 5 bases and J shed 2 bases, with 9 bases lying between them. This CDR3 comprises 13 residues. CDR3: CASSITGQETQYF. The CDR3 DNA reads TGTGCCAGCAGTATAACAGGTCAAGAGACCCAGTACTTC.

The genes are TRBV15 and TRBJ2-6, with TRBD2 as a possible D gene (7 bases). V lost 5 bases and J lost 2, with 13 bases in between. CDR3 size: 16 residues. Germline V gene sequence: CDR1 LNHNV, CDR2 YYDKDF (reference sequence). This CDR3 reads CATSRRGGAGANVLTF. The CDR3 nucleotides are TGTGCCACCAGCCGTCGAGGGGGGGCTGGGGCCAACGTCCTGACTTTC.

This clone has a single count. Because it lacks the conserved phenylalanine or tryptophan at the end, this CDR3 is likely a read error. The genes are TRBV30 and TRBJ2-7; D unclear. Looked up from germline, CDR1 is GTSNPN and CDR2 is SVGIG (reference sequence). The CDR3 is 14 residues long. V gave up 0 bases and J gave up 3 bases, with 12 bases separating them. CDR3 loop: CAWSVAEPYYEQYL. The CDR3, as DNA: TGTGCCTGGAGTGTGGCGGAGCCTTACTACGAGCAGTACCTC.

A single count supports this clone. The J gene is TRBJ1-2, the V gene TRBV19; 9 bases fit TRBD1. V shed 5 bases and J 4 bases; nucleotides not matched to a gene: 8. The CDR3 extends over 15 amino acids. CDR1 is LNHDA and CDR2 is SQIVND in the germline V gene (reference sequence). In nucleotides, the CDR3 is TGTGCCAGTAGTTTCCCGGGACAGGGCCTCTATGGCTACACCTTC. Its translation: CASSFPGQGLYGYTF.

The chain links TRBV7-2 to TRBJ2-7; D is undetermined. CDR1 and CDR2 (germline): SGHTA, FQGNSA. The length of the CDR3 is 14 residues. This chain's CDR3 is CAPEGDIASYEQYF. For the CDR3, the DNA is TGTGCACCCGAAGGCGACATAGCCTCCTACGAGCAGTACTTC.

The chain has TRBV5-1 and TRBJ1-1, with a tentative D call TRBD1 (5 bases). From germline, CDR1 is SGHRS and CDR2 YFSETQ. The CDR3 extends over 15 amino acids. V lost 0 bases, J lost 11 bases, and 20 bases lay in between. Here the CDR3 reads CASSLGDPERKWAFF. The CDR3 DNA follows: TGCGCCAGCAGCTTGGGGGACCCAGAAAGAAAGTGGGCTTTCTTT.

This clone was counted a few times. A much bigger clone sits one base away, suggesting this may be a read error. The chain uses TRBV28 and TRBJ1-1; 8 bases are a match to TRBD1. The CDR3 length is 13 residues. The ends lost 7 bases at V and 1 base at J; junction bases unmatched: 2. Looked up from germline, CDR1 is MDHEN and CDR2 is SYDVKM. CDR3 in amino acids: CASIGQGNTEAFF. The CDR3 region has the DNA TGTGCCAGCATAGGACAGGGGAACACTGAAGCTTTCTTT.

The chain couples TRBV7-2 to TRBJ2-3, with 8 bases fitting TRBD2. Germline CDR1 is SGHTA and CDR2 is FQGNSA. V dropped 6 bases and J dropped 4; count of bases not matched to a gene: 6. The CDR3 runs 14 residues. The CDR3 nucleotides are TGTGCCAGCAGAACCGGGACTAGGGCAGATACGCAGTATTTT. Translating it yields CASRTGTRADTQYF.

The chain combines TRBV6-6 with TRBJ1-1; 8 bases line up with TRBD1. V dropped 6 bases and J dropped 4; count of bases not matched to a gene: 4. Germline loops: CDR1 MNHNY, CDR2 SVGAGI (reference sequence). CDR3 length: 13 residues. CDR3 sequence reads: CASSSTGGTEAFF. The CDR3 nucleotides read TGTGCCAGCAGCTCCACAGGGGGCACTGAAGCTTTCTTT.

The chain recombines TRBV5-1 with TRBJ2-1; D gene ambiguous. Between the trimmed V and J ends, which lost 0 bases and 7 bases, there was a span of 11 bases. Looked up from germline, CDR1 is SGHRS and CDR2 is YFSETQ. The CDR3 runs to 14 residues. CDR3 bases: TGCGCCAGCAGCTTGGCCCCCCTAAATAATGAGCAGTTCTTC. Translated: CASSLAPLNNEQFF.

The chain links TRBV11-2 to TRBJ2-2, with unresolved D. The CDR3 runs to 14 residues. Trimming took off 3 bases at V and 5 bases at J, with 10 bases between the two ends. Germline-derived CDR1 and CDR2 are SGHAT and FQNNGV. The CDR3 DNA sequence: TGTGCCAGCAGCTTTACCAAAGGGACCGGGGAGCTGTTTTTT. Translated, it gives CASSFTKGTGELFF.

This clone has a single count. This rearrangement joins TRBV15 to TRBJ2-7, with D possibly matching TRBD2 (5 bases). Germline loops: CDR1 LNHNV, CDR2 YYDKDF (reference sequence). The CDR3 has 12 amino acids. The ends were cut back, 0 bases at V and 7 bases at J, with 7 bases in the middle. CDR3 sequence (DNA): TGTGCCACCAGCAGAGATAGGGAGGAGCAGTACTTC. Encoded protein: CATSRDREEQYF.

The chain links TRBV7-9 to TRBJ1-2, with D uncertain. The V gene's germline CDR1 is SEHNR and CDR2 FQNEAQ (reference sequence). The CDR3 consists of 13 residues. V was shortened by 4 bases and J by 4 bases, with 10 bases between the two germline ends. CDR3 region: CASSSNLIYGYTF. The CDR3 DNA reads TGTGCCAGCAGCTCTAACCTGATCTATGGCTACACCTTC.

This clone was seen a handful of times. The chain uses TRBV2 and TRBJ2-7, with 8 bases lining up with TRBD2. The CDR3 is 14 residues long. The germline gives CDR1 SNHLY, CDR2 FYNNEI. J gave up 4 bases and V 7 bases, and 9 bases lay outside the gene matches. The CDR3, as DNA: TGTGCCAGCACCGACGGGACTAGTATATACGAGCAGTACTTC. It translates to CASTDGTSIYEQYF. Variable domain in full (rest from reference TRBV2 and TRBJ2-7): EPEVTQTPSHQVTQMGQEVILRCVPISNHLYFYWYRQILGQKVEFLVSFYNNEISEKSEIFDDQFSVERPDGSNFTLKIRSTKLEDSAMYFCASTDGTSIYEQYFGPGTRLTVT.

V usage is TRBV2 and J usage is TRBJ2-6; no firm D call. The CDR3 length is 15 residues. V was trimmed by 3 bases and J by 1 base, leaving 7 bases between them. Germline CDR1 SNHLY, CDR2 FYNNEI. The DNA for the CDR3 is TGTGCCAGCAGTGACACCTTTTCTGGGGCCAACGTCCTGACTTTC. It yields the protein CASSDTFSGANVLTF. The complete variable domain, with remaining parts taken from reference TRBV2 and TRBJ2-6, reads EPEVTQTPSHQVTQMGQEVILRCVPISNHLYFYWYRQILGQKVEFLVSFYNNEISEKSEIFDDQFSVERPDGSNFTLKIRSTKLEDSAMYFCASSDTFSGANVLTFGAGSRLTVL.

The chain links TRBV27 to TRBJ2-1; TRBD2 aligns across 10 bases. CDR1 MNHEY and CDR2 SMNVEV come from the germline V gene (reference sequence). CDR3 length: 14 amino acids. V lost 4 bases, J lost 8 bases, and 5 bases stayed unmatched. CDR3 region: CASSSSGSRDEQFF. The CDR3 DNA reads as TGTGCCAGCAGTTCTAGCGGGAGTAGGGATGAGCAGTTCTTC.

This clone was observed a few times. CDR3 loop: CATPGGREEETYEQYF. The CDR3 nucleotides read TGTGCCACGCCGGGGGGGCGCGAGGAAGAGACCTACGAGCAGTACTTC. J is TRBJ2-7 and V is TRBV28; 8 bases fit TRBD2. The CDR3 contains 16 residues. V trimming: 10 bases; J trimming: 2 bases; junction bases outside the gene matches: 16. The V gene's germline CDR1 is MDHEN and CDR2 SYDVKM.

As for this clone: Other DNA sequences in the same sample also yield this CDR3. V is TRBV10-3 and J is TRBJ2-2; D might be TRBD2 (5 bases). CDR1 ENHRY and CDR2 SYGVKD come from the germline V gene. The V and J ends lost 4 bases and 5 bases respectively, with 5 bases between them. The CDR3 runs to 12 residues. The CDR3 region is CAISGGTGELFF. In nucleotides, the CDR3 is TGTGCCATCAGTGGAGGGACCGGGGAGCTGTTTTTT.

The chain joins TRBV11-3 to TRBJ2-3; tentative D call: TRBD2 (5 bases). This CDR3 comprises 15 residues. Trimming cost V 5 bases and J 0 bases, with 12 bases left between them. The germline V gene has CDR1 SGHNT and CDR2 YENEEA. In nucleotides, the CDR3 is TGTGCCAGCAGCGAAGACGGGATAAGCACAGATACGCAGTATTTT. As protein: CASSEDGISTDTQYF. Full variable domain (remainder filled in from reference TRBV11-3 and TRBJ2-3): EAGVVQSPRYKIIEKKQPVAFWCNPISGHNTLYWYLQNLGQGPELLIRYENEEAVDDSQLPKDRFSAERLKGVDSTLKIQPAELGDSAVYLCASSEDGISTDTQYFGPGTRLTVL.

This clone was seen a single time. V gene TRBV5-1 combines with J gene TRBJ2-7; D might be TRBD1 (5 bases). The CDR3 is 14 amino acids. Germline V gene sequence: CDR1 SGHRS, CDR2 YFSETQ. Trimming left V 1 base short and J 1 base short, with 9 bases between. The CDR3 region is CASSLHRRSYEQYF. The CDR3 bases are TGCGCCAGCAGCTTGCACAGGAGATCCTACGAGCAGTACTTC. Full variable domain (remainder filled in from reference TRBV5-1 and TRBJ2-7): KAGVTQTPRYLIKTRGQQVTLSCSPISGHRSVSWYQQTPGQGLQFLFEYFSETQRNKGNFPGRFSGRQFSNSRSEMNVSTLELGDSALYLCASSLHRRSYEQYFGPGTRLTVT.